Listed below are T cell receptor beta chains from one sample, sequenced in a study of PD-L1 blockade in urothelial cancer. Produced via immunoSEQ multiplex PCR; TCRdb's table is partial and in-frame only. The profile covers tens of thousands of clones, with approximately 84% appearing a single time and 2% to 3% taken by the ten largest. Sample: PBMCs, taken around atezolizumab (anti-PD-L1) treatment. The receptor source for this set is a man between 70 and 80 years old with urothelial cancer. CDR3s include the opening cysteine and the closing phenylalanine or tryptophan. D genes are given only for firm matches. Some rows have no size entry. The others give once, few or many, or a class for an expanded clone.

TRBV12-2	TRBJ2-3	-	-	TGTGCAAGTCGCTCCCGAGACACGGTAAGGAGCGGGAGGGCCTCAGATACGCAGTATTTT	CASRSRDTVRSGRASDTQYF
TRBV5-4	TRBJ1-1	-	-	TGTGCCAGCAGCTTGGGACAGGCGAACACTGAAGCTTTCTTT	CASSLGQANTEAFF
TRBV29-1	TRBJ2-7	TRBD2	-	TGCAGCGTTGTAAGCGGGAGAAGCGAGCAGTACTTC	CSVVSGRSEQYF
TRBV10-3	TRBJ2-3	TRBD2	-	TGTGCCATCAGTGGACTAGCGATAAGGGGCGATACGCAGTATTTT	CAISGLAIRGDTQYF
TRBV7-9	TRBJ2-7	-	-	TGTGCCAGCAGCTTAGAATTCGGGACATCCTTGGGCGAGCAGTACTTC	CASSLEFGTSLGEQYF
TRBV18	TRBJ2-1	TRBD1	once	TGTGCCAGCTCACCTCCGACAGGGGGCTCCTACAATGAGCAGTTCTTC	CASSPPTGGSYNEQFF
TRBV6-4	TRBJ2-3	TRBD1	-	TGTGCCAGCAGTGCTCAGGGGGCAGATACGCAGTATTTT	CASSAQGADTQYF
TRBV19	TRBJ1-5	-	-	TGTGCCAGTAGTATCCCCCAGGCAGGGATCAATCAGCCCCAGCATTTT	CASSIPQAGINQPQHF
TRBV6-5	TRBJ2-7	-	few	TGTGCCAGCAGTTATACAGGGCTCGATCCCTACGAGCAGTACTTC	CASSYTGLDPYEQYF
TRBV15	TRBJ2-3	-	once	TGTGCCACCAGAGCTATGAGCACAGATACGCAGTATTTT	CATRAMSTDTQYF
TRBV6-5	TRBJ2-7	-	-	TGTGCCAGCAGTTACGGCCGGGTTGGCACCTACGAGCAGTACTTC	CASSYGRVGTYEQYF
TRBV28	TRBJ2-3	-	-	TGTGCCAGCACCACAGGCTACACAGATACGCAGTATTTT	CASTTGYTDTQYF
TRBV7-7	TRBJ2-2	TRBD2	-	TGTGCTAGCAGCCCCGGGACTACCTACACCGGGGAGCTGTTTTTT	CASSPGTTYTGELFF
TRBV5-4	TRBJ2-3	-	few	TGTGCCAGCAGCTTAACAGGGAGGGGCACAGATACGCAGTATTTT	CASSLTGRGTDTQYF
TRBV7-2	TRBJ2-6	-	-	TGTGCCAGCAGCTTAGCCAGAAGCTCTGGGGCCAACGTCCTGACTTTC	CASSLARSSGANVLTF
TRBV30	TRBJ1-6	TRBD1	-	TGTGCCTGGAGTGTACGACAGGGCGACTCACCCCTCCACTTT	CAWSVRQGDSPLHF
TRBV7-9	TRBJ2-6	-	-	TGTGCCAGCAGCTTAGGACAATCTGGGGCCAACGTCCTGACTTTC	CASSLGQSGANVLTF
TRBV28	TRBJ1-1	-	-	TGTGCCAGCAGTATCACAGGGTATGCTTTCTTT	CASSITGYAFF
TRBV5-1	TRBJ2-3	TRBD1	-	TGCGCCAGCAGCTTGGAGGACAGGACCACAGATACGCAGTATTTT	CASSLEDRTTDTQYF
TRBV6-1	TRBJ2-7	-	-	TGTGCCAGCAGGGATACCGGGACTCCCTACGAGCAGTACTTC	CASRDTGTPYEQYF
TRBV2	TRBJ2-7	TRBD2	-	TGTGCCAGCAATGGCCTAGCGGGGGAGTCCTACGAGCAGTACTTC	CASNGLAGESYEQYF
TRBV28	TRBJ1-5	-	-	TGTGCCAGCAGTCCACCGAAAGGGCAGGGTCAGCCCCAGCATTTT	CASSPPKGQGQPQHF
TRBV5-1	TRBJ2-1	TRBD2	-	TGCGCCAGCAGCTTTTCTAGCGGGGTTTACAATGAGCAGTTCTTC	CASSFSSGVYNEQFF
TRBV6-1	TRBJ2-7	-	-	TGTGCCAGCAGTGAAAACTCACCCACCTACGAGCAGTACTTC	CASSENSPTYEQYF
TRBV7-2	TRBJ2-2	-	-	TGTGCCAGCAGCTTTCAGGGAGGTAACACCGGGGAGCTGTTTTTT	CASSFQGGNTGELFF
TRBV19	TRBJ1-1	-	-	TGTGCCAGTAGTACAGTCGGGATGAACACTGAAGCTTTCTTT	CASSTVGMNTEAFF
TRBV15	TRBJ1-2	-	few	TGTGCCACCAGCAGAGTGCCCGGTGGCTACACCTTC	CATSRVPGGYTF
TRBV28	TRBJ2-1	TRBD2	-	TGTGCCAGTCTTGGGACTAGCGGGATCCCTTCCTACAATGAGCAGTTCTTC	CASLGTSGIPSYNEQFF
TRBV27	TRBJ2-7	TRBD1	-	TGTGCCAGCAGTACCTGGACAGGGTCTGGGATCGGCGAGCAGTACTTC	CASSTWTGSGIGEQYF
TRBV6-1	TRBJ2-5	TRBD2	-	TGTGCCAGCAGTGAAGAAGGCGGGACTAGCGGGATTGAAGAGACCCAGTACTTC	CASSEEGGTSGIEETQYF
TRBV11-3	TRBJ2-3	-	-	TGTGCCAGCAGCCCAGCGGTAGTGGGGACAGATACGCAGTATTTT	CASSPAVVGTDTQYF
TRBV4-2	TRBJ1-5	-	-	TGTGCCAGCAGCCAAGAAGGCAGGGACAATCAGCCCCAGCATTTT	CASSQEGRDNQPQHF
TRBV5-1	TRBJ2-3	-	-	TGCGCCAGCAGCTTGGCCCAGGCCCCTAGCACAGATACGCAGTATTTT	CASSLAQAPSTDTQYF
TRBV13	TRBJ2-7	TRBD1	-	TGTGCCAGCAGCCTCAGGGGGCCCGACTACGAGCAGTACTTC	CASSLRGPDYEQYF
TRBV7-9	TRBJ1-3	-	-	TGTGCCAGCAGCACTGGACAGACAGGCTCTGGAAACACCATATATTTT	CASSTGQTGSGNTIYF
TRBV30	TRBJ1-4	-	-	TGTGCCTGGAGCCTTACTAGTAATGAAAAACTGTTTTTT	CAWSLTSNEKLFF
TRBV5-5	TRBJ2-3	TRBD2	-	TGTGCCAGTGGGACTAGCGGGAGGACGGAGACAGATACGCAGTATTTT	CASGTSGRTETDTQYF
TRBV6-5	TRBJ2-2	-	-	TGTGCCAGCAGTCGGGGATTCAGGACCGGGGAGCTGTTTTTT	CASSRGFRTGELFF
TRBV4-1	TRBJ1-1	-	few	TGCGCCAGCAGCCAAAACCCGGGACTATCGAACACTGAAGCTTTCTTT	CASSQNPGLSNTEAFF
TRBV27	TRBJ2-1	TRBD2	-	TGTGCCAGCAGTGACGCCGCCCCTCTAGCGGGAGGTTACAATGAGCAGTTCTTC	CASSDAAPLAGGYNEQFF
TRBV9	TRBJ1-1	-	-	TGTGCCAGCAGCGTAGTAGGACAAATTTTTGGCGGAACTGAAGCTTTCTTT	CASSVVGQIFGGTEAFF
TRBV6-1	TRBJ1-5	-	-	TGTGCCAGCAGACAATCAGGGGGCAATCAGCCCCAGCATTTT	CASRQSGGNQPQHF
TRBV7-9	TRBJ2-1	-	few	TGTGCCAGCAGCTTAGTTTTCCGGCGGGGGCGCTTTGCCAATGAGCAGTTCTTC	CASSLVFRRGRFANEQFF
TRBV29-1	TRBJ2-1	TRBD2	-	TGCAGCGTTGAGGGTAGCGGGAGCAATGAGCAGTTCTTC	CSVEGSGSNEQFF
TRBV5-6	TRBJ2-7	TRBD2	once	TGTGCCAGCAGCTTGGGTGGGAGGGTGACGGAGCAGTACTTC	CASSLGGRVTEQYF
TRBV9	TRBJ2-3	TRBD2	-	TGTGCCAGCAGCGTAACAGCGGGGGGCCCCTACCGCACAGATACGCAGTATTTT	CASSVTAGGPYRTDTQYF
TRBV5-1	TRBJ1-1	-	-	TGCGCCAGCAGCTTGGGACAGGCCGATGGAGCTTTCTTT	CASSLGQADGAFF
TRBV10-1	TRBJ2-1	TRBD1	medium-sized	TGCGCCAGCAGTGTGGGACAGGGGACCAATGAGCAGTTCTTC	CASSVGQGTNEQFF
TRBV18	TRBJ2-7	-	-	TGTGCCTCGAGGGCCAGCTCCTACGAGCAGTACTTC	CASRASSYEQYF
TRBV5-6	TRBJ2-7	-	-	TGTGCCAGCAGCTCACAGGGATACGAGCAGTACTTC	CASSSQGYEQYF
TRBV5-1	TRBJ1-4	TRBD1	-	TGCGCCAGCCAGCGGACAGGGGGCGAGGAAAAACTGTTTTTT	CASQRTGGEEKLFF
TRBV5-1	TRBJ2-1	TRBD2	-	TGCGCCAGCAGCACCGGGGGGTCCTACAATGAGCAGTTCTTC	CASSTGGSYNEQFF
TRBV5-1	TRBJ1-1	-	-	TGCGCCAGCAGCTTGACTACAATGAACACTGAAGCTTTCTTT	CASSLTTMNTEAFF
TRBV27	TRBJ2-7	-	-	TGTGCCAGCAGTTTCGGAACAGGTGGCTACGAGCAGTACTTC	CASSFGTGGYEQYF